This TCR beta chain was obtained from a study of human T cells and chemical hapten exposure. Notes on the study in general: With DPC sensitization, TCRs exceeding 1 in 1000 frequency showed no change. Controls had significantly fewer large CDR3 similarity clusters than were formed by expanded TCRs.

Germline CDR1 reads DFQATT; CDR2 reads SNEGSKA (reference sequence). The CDR3 extends over 18 amino acids. V lost 8 bases to trimming and J lost 5 bases; unmatched junction nucleotides: 19. One entry per CDR3 protein results from TCRdb running MiXCR on the RACE reads. This sample has about 180,000 distinct CDR3 sequences; almost 30% occur once, and the top ten carry roughly 3%. A word on this clonotype: Its antigen is as yet unknown.

Time point noted: pre-sensitization, week 0. Treatment noted: therapeutic diphenylcyclopropenone sensitization with weekly scalp DPC. The sample was whole blood, taken in connection with sensitization to the hapten diphenylcyclopropenone (DPC). This clonotype was obtained from a woman in her 30s with alopecia areata. Some clones in this sample may be carry-over from other donors' samples. The chain joins TRBV20-1 to TRBJ2-2; 11 bases fit TRBD2. As DNA, the CDR3 is TGCAGTTTAGATATAGCGGGGGGGCCCGGACAGAGTACCGGGGAGCTGTTTTTT. Translating it yields CSLDIAGGPGQSTGELFF.